This T cell receptor (beta chain) was identified during a study of vaccination effects on CD4 cells after COVID-19. This clone was observed a few times. Its specificity is unknown. The repertoire was sequenced with immunoSEQ multiplex PCR; TCRdb's copy has only in-frame clones and lacks some. The data hold around 21,000 clones, with about 63% observed a single time. Study observations and caveats: Late post-vaccination samples showed marked contraction of infection- and vaccine-induced clones.

Antigen-specific CD4+ T cells were expanded (with viral peptide pools) by the ViraFEST assay ahead of sequencing. Researchers isolated CD4+ T cells once roughly nine days of culture had elapsed. Vaccine recipients, nucleocapsid antibody negative, had no prior SARS-CoV-2 infection. Source: CD4+ T cells from PBMCs cultured with HCoV-NL63 spike peptides, taken before COVID-19 vaccination. The sequence derives from a human donor who received a COVID-19 vaccine.

As DNA, the CDR3 is TGTGCCAGCAGTTCACCGACGGAAAACTATGGCTACACCTTC. It encodes CASSSPTENYGYTF. This chain joins TRBV28 and TRBJ1-2, with no clear D. V shed 4 bases and J shed 2 bases, with 11 bases lying between them. Per the germline V gene, CDR1 is MDHEN and CDR2 is SYDVKM. The CDR3 is 14 residues long.